These 8 T cell receptor beta chains share one sample of origin, sequenced in a study of blood T cell repertoires in COVID-19. Here immunoSEQ multiplex PCR was the method, and the copy in TCRdb shows in-frame clones only, minus some. The data contain 400,000 to 450,000 clones, around 91% of them singletons. Input material: PBMCs or T cells enriched from blood (not recorded which). The receptors shown here come from a man between 18 and 35 years old who had recovered from COVID-19.

For the CDR3, the DNA is TGTGCCAGCAGCTTCCTCGGGGGCACTGAAGCTTTCTTT. It encodes CASSFLGGTEAFF. This chain joins TRBV14 and TRBJ1-1; D possibly corresponds to TRBD1 (5 bases). V lost 5 bases, J lost 4 bases, and 11 bases lay in between. Per the germline V gene, CDR1 is SGHDN and CDR2 is FVKESK. The CDR3 runs to 13 residues.

V and J are TRBV6-6 and TRBJ1-2; D possibly corresponds to TRBD1 (6 bases). CDR3 size: 15 residues. The V gene lost 4 bases and the J gene lost 3 bases, with 15 bases spanning the gap. The V gene's germline CDR1 is MNHNY and CDR2 SVGAGI (reference sequence). The CDR3 loop is CASSSGDISYYGYTF. CDR3 in DNA: TGTGCCAGCAGTTCTGGGGACATTTCTTACTATGGCTACACCTTC.

CDR3 nucleotides: TGTGCCAGCAGTTACAGGGGTTACACTGAAGCTTTCTTT. Translating it yields CASSYRGYTEAFF. The V gene is TRBV6-5, the J gene TRBJ1-1, with D possibly matching TRBD1 (5 bases). The CDR3 contains 13 residues. CDR1 MNHEY and CDR2 SVGAGI come from the germline V gene. Trimming took 2 bases from V and 3 from J, leaving 7 bases between them.

CDR3 protein: CASSLGTGGFQPQHF. DNA for the CDR3: TGTGCCAGCAGTTTAGGGACAGGGGGCTTTCAGCCCCAGCATTTT. The genes are TRBV27 and TRBJ1-5; TRBD1 matches at 12 bases. Germline CDR1 MNHEY, CDR2 SMNVEV (reference sequence). Trimming cost V 2 bases and J 6 bases; bases outside gene matches: 2. The CDR3 totals 15 residues.

The table lists this clone with a count of one. This chain links TRBV7-9 with TRBJ1-2; D gene unclear. CDR1 SEHNR and CDR2 FQNEAQ come from the germline V gene (reference sequence). The CDR3 covers 11 residues. Trimming stripped 5 bases from V and 5 bases from J, with 6 bases between. The CDR3 loop is CASSKLYGYTF. The CDR3 nucleotides are TGTGCCAGCAGCAAACTTTATGGCTACACCTTC. Together with reference TRBV7-9 and TRBJ1-2, the CDR3 gives the full variable domain: DTGVSQNPRHKITKRGQNVTFRCDPISEHNRLYWYRQTLGQGPEFLTYFQNEAQLEKSRLLSDRFSAERPKGSFSTLEIQRTEQGDSAMYLCASSKLYGYTFGSGTRLTVV.

This clone was observed many times. This chain links TRBV9 with TRBJ2-3; perhaps TRBD2 as D (7 bases). CDR1 is SGDLS and CDR2 is YYNGEE in the germline V gene. V lost 7 bases and J lost 1, with 16 bases in between. CDR3 size: 15 residues. Written as DNA, the CDR3 is TGTGCCAGCGGACTGGGGGGGCCGGGCACAGATACGCAGTATTTT. It codes for CASGLGGPGTDTQYF.

The genes are TRBV11-2 and TRBJ1-3; 11 bases are a match to TRBD1. Germline CDR1 SGHAT, CDR2 FQNNGV. J lost 1 base, V lost 4 bases, and 6 bases had no gene match. The CDR3 totals 17 residues. The chain's CDR3 is CASSWTDRGLSGNTIYF. The CDR3 DNA reads TGTGCCAGCAGCTGGACGGACAGGGGGCTTTCTGGAAACACCATATATTTT.

This chain uses TRBV9 with TRBJ2-2; D uncertain. This CDR3 has 16 amino acids. CDR1 SGDLS and CDR2 YYNGEE come from the germline V gene. The V and J ends lost 4 bases and 1 base respectively, with 14 bases between them. The CDR3: CASSPTQARNTGELFF. The CDR3 bases are TGTGCCAGCAGCCCAACCCAGGCGAGGAACACCGGGGAGCTGTTTTTT.